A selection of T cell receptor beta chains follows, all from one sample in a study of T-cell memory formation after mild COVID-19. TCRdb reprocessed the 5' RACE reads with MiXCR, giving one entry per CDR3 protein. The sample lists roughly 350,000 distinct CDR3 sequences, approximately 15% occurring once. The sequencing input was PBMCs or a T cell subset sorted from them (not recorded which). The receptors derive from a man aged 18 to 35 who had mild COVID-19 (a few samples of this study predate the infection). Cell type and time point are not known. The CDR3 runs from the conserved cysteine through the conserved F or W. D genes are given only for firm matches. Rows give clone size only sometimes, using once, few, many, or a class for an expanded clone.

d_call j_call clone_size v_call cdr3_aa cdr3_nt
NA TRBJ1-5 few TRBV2 CASSPNSQGLGHF TGTGCCAGCAGCCCGAATTCTCAGGGGTTGGGGCATTTT
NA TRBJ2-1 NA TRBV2 CASSHGGPGNEQFF TGTGCCAGCAGTCACGGGGGGCCCGGGAATGAGCAGTTCTTC
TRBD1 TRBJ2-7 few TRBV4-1 CASSLLPGRGRYEQYF TGCGCCAGCAGCCTTCTCCCGGGCAGGGGGCGATACGAGCAGTACTTC
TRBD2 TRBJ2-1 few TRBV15 CATSRGGLASYNEQFF TGTGCCACCAGCAGGGGTGGACTAGCTTCCTACAATGAGCAGTTCTTC
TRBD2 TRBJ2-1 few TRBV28 CASSPILAGGYNEQFF TGTGCCAGCAGTCCCATCCTAGCGGGGGGATACAATGAGCAGTTCTTC
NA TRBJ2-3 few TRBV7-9 CASMGGTDTQYF TGTGCCAGCATGGGGGGCACAGATACGCAGTATTTT
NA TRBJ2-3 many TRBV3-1 CASSQDVGNTQYF TGTGCCAGCAGCCAAGATGTCGGGAATACGCAGTATTTT
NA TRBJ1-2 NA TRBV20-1 CSAIREEDYGYTF TGCAGTGCTATCAGGGAGGAGGACTATGGCTACACCTTC
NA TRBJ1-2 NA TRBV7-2 CASSFRAPNYGYTF TGTGCCAGCAGCTTTAGGGCGCCTAACTATGGCTACACCTTC
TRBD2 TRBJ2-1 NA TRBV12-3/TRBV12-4 CASSTDSGDLLNEQFF TGTGCCAGCAGTACCGATAGCGGGGATCTCCTCAATGAGCAGTTCTTC
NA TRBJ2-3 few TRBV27 CASSKRLPDTQYF TGTGCCAGCAGTAAACGCTTACCAGATACGCAGTATTTT
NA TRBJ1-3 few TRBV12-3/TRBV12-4 CASSFAGVRDTIYF TGTGCCAGCAGCTTCGCAGGGGTCCGGGACACCATATATTTT
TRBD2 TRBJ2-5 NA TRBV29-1 CSVEDSGGEETQYF TGCAGCGTTGAAGATAGCGGGGGGGAAGAGACCCAGTACTTC
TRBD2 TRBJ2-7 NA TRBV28 CASSGLGYYEQYF TGTGCCAGCAGTGGACTAGGTTACTACGAGCAGTACTTC
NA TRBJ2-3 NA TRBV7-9 CASSSPRGGGPDTQYF TGTGCCAGCAGCTCCCCCCGCGGGGGCGGTCCAGATACGCAGTATTTT
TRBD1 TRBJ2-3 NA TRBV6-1 CASSPRGGNTDTQYF TGTGCCAGCAGCCCAAGAGGGGGCAACACAGATACGCAGTATTTT
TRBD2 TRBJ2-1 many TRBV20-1 CSANPGGPVDEQFF TGCAGTGCTAATCCGGGGGGGCCGGTCGATGAGCAGTTCTTC
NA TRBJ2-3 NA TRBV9 CASSDRDSYSRSQYF TGTGCCAGCAGCGACCGGGACTCCTATTCCCGATCGCAGTATTTT
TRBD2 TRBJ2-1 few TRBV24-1 CATSALREDYNEQFF TGTGCCACCAGTGCCTTGCGGGAGGACTACAATGAGCAGTTCTTC
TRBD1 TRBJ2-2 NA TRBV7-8 CASPRTGLNTGELFF TGTGCCAGCCCCCGGACAGGGTTAAACACCGGGGAGCTGTTTTTT
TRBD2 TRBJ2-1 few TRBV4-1 CASSLRGEDPYNEQFF TGCGCCAGCAGCCTCCGGGGGGAAGACCCCTACAATGAGCAGTTCTTC
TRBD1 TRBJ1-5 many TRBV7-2 CASSFTGGRSNQPQHF TGTGCCAGCAGCTTCACAGGGGGAAGGAGCAATCAGCCCCAGCATTTT
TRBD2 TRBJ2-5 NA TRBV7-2 CASSLSVRLAGGPRETQYF TGTGCCAGCAGCTTATCGGTTAGGCTAGCGGGGGGCCCCAGGGAGACCCAGTACTTC
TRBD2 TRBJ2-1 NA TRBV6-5 CASSTSGRLYNEQFF TGTGCCAGCAGTACTAGCGGGAGACTTTACAATGAGCAGTTCTTC
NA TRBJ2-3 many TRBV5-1 CASSLAGQSTDTQYF TGCGCCAGCAGCTTGGCAGGACAAAGCACAGATACGCAGTATTTT
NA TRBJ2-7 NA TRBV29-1 CSVFGGTSSYEQYF TGCAGCGTTTTCGGAGGCACCAGCTCCTACGAGCAGTACTTC
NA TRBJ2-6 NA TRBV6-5 CATRAGANVLTF TGTGCCACCCGGGCGGGGGCCAACGTCCTGACTTTC
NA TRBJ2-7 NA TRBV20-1 CSARVRPGYEQYF TGCAGTGCTAGAGTACGACCCGGCTACGAGCAGTACTTC
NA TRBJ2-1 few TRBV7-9 CATTIGNEQFF TGTGCCACCACCATAGGAAATGAGCAGTTCTTC
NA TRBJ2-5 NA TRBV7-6 CASSQTTGNQETQYF TGTGCCAGCAGCCAGACGACAGGCAACCAAGAGACCCAGTACTTC
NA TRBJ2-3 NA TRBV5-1 CASSLRPDVTDTQYF TGCGCCAGCAGCTTGCGACCGGACGTCACAGATACGCAGTATTTT
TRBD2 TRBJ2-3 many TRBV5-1 CASSARAGTDTQYF TGCGCCAGCAGCGCTAGAGCGGGGACAGATACGCAGTATTTT
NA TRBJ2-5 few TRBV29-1 CSVDFPSREETQYF TGCAGCGTCGACTTCCCCTCCAGGGAGGAGACCCAGTACTTC
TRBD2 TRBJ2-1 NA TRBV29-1 CSVEGSGRDNEQFF TGCAGCGTTGAGGGTAGCGGGAGAGACAATGAGCAGTTCTTC
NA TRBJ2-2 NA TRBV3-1 CASSLRGELFF TGTGCCAGCAGCCTAAGGGGGGAGCTGTTTTTT
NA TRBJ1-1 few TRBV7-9 CASSLQGTTNTEAFF TGTGCCAGCAGTTTGCAAGGGACAACGAACACTGAAGCTTTCTTT
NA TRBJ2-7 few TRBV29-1 CSVRPGGLEQYF TGCAGCGTTAGGCCCGGGGGCCTCGAGCAGTACTTC
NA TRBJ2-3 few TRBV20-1 CSARGHRTDTQYF TGCAGTGCTAGAGGACACCGCACAGATACGCAGTATTTT
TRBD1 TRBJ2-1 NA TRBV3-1 CASSQDYGQGSPRNEQFF TGTGCCAGCAGCCAAGACTACGGACAGGGTTCCCCTAGGAATGAGCAGTTCTTC
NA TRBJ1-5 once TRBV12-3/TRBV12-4 CASSFQGGIWGQPQHF TGTGCCAGCAGTTTTCAAGGTGGCATCTGGGGCCAGCCCCAGCATTTT
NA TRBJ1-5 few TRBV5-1 CASSLGSAGQPQHF TGCGCCAGCAGCTTGGGGTCAGCGGGTCAGCCCCAGCATTTT
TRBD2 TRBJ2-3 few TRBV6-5 CASSYSSGVADTQYF TGTGCCAGCAGTTACTCGAGCGGGGTCGCAGATACGCAGTATTTT
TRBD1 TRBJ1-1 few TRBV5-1 CASSLTGQGVTEAFF TGCGCCAGCAGCTTGACAGGGCAGGGGGTCACTGAAGCTTTCTTT
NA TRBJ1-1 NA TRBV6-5 CASKGRAEAFF TGTGCCAGCAAAGGACGGGCTGAAGCTTTCTTT
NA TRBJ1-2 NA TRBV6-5 CASSPWGEDGYTF TGTGCCAGCAGTCCGTGGGGGGAGGACGGCTACACCTTC
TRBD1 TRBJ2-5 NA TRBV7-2 CASSAYRGSGTQYF TGTGCCAGCAGCGCCTACAGGGGGTCGGGGACCCAGTACTTC
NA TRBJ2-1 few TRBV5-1 CASSLVGEGRDEQFF TGCGCCAGCAGCTTGGTTGGAGAGGGGAGAGATGAGCAGTTCTTC
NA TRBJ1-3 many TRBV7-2 CASSLFLGVVDTIYF TGTGCCAGCAGCTTATTCCTTGGGGTGGTGGACACCATATATTTT
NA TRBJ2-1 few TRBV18 CATKEGFSYNEQFF TGTGCCACGAAGGAGGGGTTCTCCTACAATGAGCAGTTCTTC
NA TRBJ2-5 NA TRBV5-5 CASSIQGYQETQYF TGTGCCAGCAGCATCCAGGGGTACCAAGAGACCCAGTACTTC
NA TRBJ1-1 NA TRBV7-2 CASSWDQTEAFF TGTGCCAGCAGCTGGGACCAAACTGAAGCTTTCTTT
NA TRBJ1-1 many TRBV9 CASSVEKDGNTEAFF TGTGCCAGCAGCGTAGAAAAGGACGGAAACACTGAAGCTTTCTTT
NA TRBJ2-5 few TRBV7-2 CASSFKGGSQETQYF TGTGCCAGCAGCTTTAAGGGGGGCTCACAAGAGACCCAGTACTTC
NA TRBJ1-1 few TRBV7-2 CASSRREEPKAEAFF TGTGCCAGCAGCAGAAGGGAAGAGCCCAAGGCTGAAGCTTTCTTT
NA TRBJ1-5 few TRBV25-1 CASSEFHESQPQHF TGTGCCAGCAGTGAGTTCCACGAGAGCCAGCCCCAGCATTTT
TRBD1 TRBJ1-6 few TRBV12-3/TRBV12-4 CASGLQGSNSPLHF TGTGCCAGCGGCTTACAGGGGTCTAATTCACCCCTCCACTTT
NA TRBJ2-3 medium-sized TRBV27 CASSFSSTDTQYF TGTGCCAGCAGCTTCTCCAGCACAGATACGCAGTATTTT
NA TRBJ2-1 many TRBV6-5 CASSTRGVVDEQFF TGTGCCAGCAGTACGAGGGGGGTAGTCGATGAGCAGTTCTTC
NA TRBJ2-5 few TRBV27 CASSLWPAQETQYF TGTGCCAGCAGTTTATGGCCAGCGCAAGAGACCCAGTACTTC
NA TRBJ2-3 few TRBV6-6 CASSSSPDTQYF TGTGCCAGCAGCTCAAGCCCGGATACGCAGTATTTT